The next 32 T cell receptor beta chains were all read from a single sample in a study of T-cell memory formation after mild COVID-19. TCRdb itself ran the 5' RACE reads through MiXCR, one entry per CDR3 protein. The top ten clones hold 9% to 15% of a sample with about 470,000 distinct CDR3 sequences, 18% of them seen once. The sequenced sample was PBMCs or a T cell subset sorted from them (not recorded which). The receptors were gathered from an adult woman who had mild COVID-19 (a few samples of this study predate the infection). Cell type and time point are not known.

This clonotype was counted a few times. Here the CDR3 reads CASSLPTDSGDTQYF. The CDR3 nucleotides are TGTGCCAGCAGCTTACCGACGGACTCCGGGGATACGCAGTATTTT. The V call is TRBV7-9, the J call TRBJ2-3, with a tentative D call TRBD2 (5 bases). Deletions cut 2 bases from V and 6 bases from J, with 15 bases between. The CDR3 is 15 residues long. CDR1 is SEHNR, CDR2 FQNEAQ, per germline (reference sequence).

This sequence joins TRBV6-5 and TRBJ1-4, with a possible D match to TRBD1 (6 bases). V shed 4 bases and J shed 4 bases, with 16 bases lying between them. The CDR3 spans 16 residues. Germline-derived CDR1 and CDR2 are MNHEY and SVGAGI. As DNA, the CDR3 is TGTGCCAGCAGTTCGACAGGTTTTGGGATTAATGAAAAACTGTTTTTT. Amino acid sequence: CASSSTGFGINEKLFF.

This clonotype came up a few times. The chain joins TRBV20-1 to TRBJ2-3; 7 bases are shared with TRBD1. Germline CDR1 reads DFQATT; CDR2 reads SNEGSKA (reference sequence). V lost 4 bases to trimming and J lost 3 bases; unmatched junction nucleotides: 10. CDR3 length equals 15 residues. The CDR3 spells CSANRGGSRTDTQYF. CDR3 coding DNA: TGCAGTGCTAACCGAGGGGGCTCTAGAACAGATACGCAGTATTTT.

The sample holds a few counts of this clonotype. The chain combines TRBV20-1 with TRBJ2-3; D is tentatively TRBD1 or TRBD2 (5 bases each). The CDR3 is 15 residues long. V was cut by 4 bases and J by 2 bases, with 16 bases left in between. CDR1 is DFQATT and CDR2 is SNEGSKA in the germline V gene (reference sequence). CDR3 loop: CSATGATFNTDTQYF. In DNA, the CDR3 is TGCAGTGCTACCGGGGCCACCTTTAACACAGATACGCAGTATTTT.

This clonotype has just a few counts. J is TRBJ1-6 and V is TRBV2, with a possible D match to TRBD1 (5 bases). The germline V gene encodes CDR1 SNHLY and CDR2 FYNNEI. V lost 1 base to trimming and J lost 6 bases, with 13 bases between them. The CDR3 totals 16 residues. This CDR3 reads CASSEVAGSSNSPLHF. CDR3 in DNA: TGTGCCAGCAGTGAAGTGGCAGGGAGTTCTAATTCACCCCTCCACTTT.

The rearrangement joins TRBV7-8 to TRBJ2-1; tentative D call: TRBD2 (7 bases). Germline V CDR1 and CDR2: SGHVS, FQNEAQ. CDR3 length: 13 amino acids. Between the trimmed V and J ends, which lost 3 bases and 7 bases, there was a span of 10 bases. The CDR3 DNA follows: TGTGCCAGCAGCTTTGGGAGGGGGAATGAGCAGTTCTTC. Its protein product is CASSFGRGNEQFF.

This chain joins TRBV12-3 or TRBV12-4 and TRBJ1-1, with 9 positions matching TRBD1. CDR3 length equals 14 residues. After removal of 5 bases from V and 11 bases from J, the junction contained 12 bases not matched to a gene. CDR3 sequence reads: CASSPNRDRVYAFF. For the CDR3, the DNA is TGTGCCAGCAGTCCCAACCGGGACAGGGTATACGCTTTCTTT.

This clonotype was counted only a few times. The genes are TRBV20-1 and TRBJ2-7; D remains unclear. The CDR3 runs to 14 residues. V gave up 1 base and J gave up 5 bases, with 15 bases separating them. Germline CDR1 is DFQATT and CDR2 is SNEGSKA (reference sequence). The CDR3 protein is CSARGPVLGNEQYF. The DNA for the CDR3 is TGCAGTGCTAGAGGGCCGGTGTTGGGGAACGAGCAGTACTTC.

This clonotype was counted a few times. The V and J genes are TRBV7-9 and TRBJ1-1; no clear D. The CDR3 has 12 amino acids. The germline V gene encodes CDR1 SEHNR and CDR2 FQNEAQ (reference sequence). Deletions cut 4 bases from V and 11 bases from J, with 14 bases between. In DNA form, the CDR3 reads TGTGCCAGCAGCTCGACACCCTTAGGGGCTTTCTTT. This gives the protein CASSSTPLGAFF.

The chain combines TRBV6-5 with TRBJ2-3, with TRBD1 as a possible D gene (6 bases). This CDR3 has 13 residues. The ends were cut back, 6 bases at V and 6 bases at J, with 13 bases in the middle. CDR1 MNHEY and CDR2 SVGAGI come from the germline V gene. The CDR3 sequence: CASRDGTGDTQYF. In nucleotides, the CDR3 is TGTGCCAGCAGGGACGGAACAGGGGATACGCAGTATTTT.

This clonotype turned up a few times. This rearrangement joins TRBV20-1 to TRBJ1-3, with a possible D match to TRBD1 (5 bases). CDR1 DFQATT and CDR2 SNEGSKA come from the germline V gene (reference sequence). V shed 1 base and J shed 4 bases, with 11 bases lying between them. The CDR3 runs to 14 residues. This CDR3 is CSARGSGDGNTIYF. CDR3 coding DNA: TGCAGTGCTAGAGGATCTGGGGACGGAAACACCATATATTTT.

The CDR3 here is CASRNLYRESGANVLTF. The CDR3 nucleotides are TGTGCCAGCAGAAACTTGTACCGGGAATCTGGGGCCAACGTCCTGACTTTC. The V gene is TRBV6-5, the J gene TRBJ2-6, with TRBD2 as a possible D gene (5 bases). Between the trimmed V and J ends, which lost 6 bases and 1 base, there was a span of 16 bases. CDR3 length equals 17 residues. CDR1 and CDR2 from the germline V gene are MNHEY and SVGAGI.

This clonotype was counted only a few times. V usage is TRBV20-1 and J usage is TRBJ2-7, with 12 bases that match TRBD1. The V segment lost 2 bases and the J segment 4 bases; nucleotides outside the gene matches: 9. The CDR3 runs 16 residues. Per germline, CDR1 DFQATT and CDR2 SNEGSKA (reference sequence). The CDR3 here is CSARSRDRGLVYEQYF. The CDR3 coding sequence is TGCAGTGCTAGAAGCAGGGACAGGGGGCTGGTGTACGAGCAGTACTTC.

The sample holds a few counts of this clonotype. The CDR3 DNA is TGTGCCAGCAGTTCCCTCGGCCCGCGTCATAGCACAGATACGCAGTATTTT. Its translation: CASSSLGPRHSTDTQYF. This rearrangement joins TRBV27 to TRBJ2-3; D is uncertain. Germline V CDR1 and CDR2: MNHEY, SMNVEV (reference sequence). Trimming cost V 4 bases and J 0 bases, with 17 bases left between them. The CDR3 is 17 residues long.

This clonotype showed up just a few times. The chain uses TRBV29-1 and TRBJ2-1; TRBD1 matches 7 bases. The CDR3 is made up of 11 amino acids. Germline V gene sequence: CDR1 SQVTM, CDR2 ANQGSEA. The trim removed 4 bases at V and 9 bases at J, leaving 3 bases unmatched. The CDR3 loop is CSVVRGPEQFF. The CDR3 DNA reads TGCAGCGTTGTAAGGGGGCCTGAGCAGTTCTTC.

This rearrangement joins TRBV5-1 to TRBJ2-1; D is uncertain. V was trimmed by 7 bases and J by 4 bases, leaving 15 bases between them. Germline assignment: CDR1 SGHRS and CDR2 YFSETQ. This CDR3 is built from 14 residues. The CDR3 loop reads CASRPYPLYNEQFF. CDR3 coding DNA: TGCGCCAGCCGCCCCTATCCCCTTTACAATGAGCAGTTCTTC. The complete variable domain, with remaining parts taken from reference TRBV5-1 and TRBJ2-1, reads KAGVTQTPRYLIKTRGQQVTLSCSPISGHRSVSWYQQTPGQGLQFLFEYFSETQRNKGNFPGRFSGRQFSNSRSEMNVSTLELGDSALYLCASRPYPLYNEQFFGPGTRLTVL.

This clonotype was recorded many times. CDR3 residues: CASSPTGVYGYTF. In nucleotides, the CDR3 is TGTGCCAGCAGCCCCACAGGGGTATATGGCTACACCTTC. The V call is TRBV4-2, the J call TRBJ1-2; TRBD1 agrees at 7 bases. V was clipped by 4 bases and J by 5 bases; unmatched bases: 4. The germline CDR1 and CDR2 sequences are LGHNA and YNFKEQ. The CDR3 sequence is 13 residues long.

CDR3 amino acids: CASRNAGGVIGELFF. The CDR3 DNA follows: TGTGCCAGCAGGAACGCGGGAGGCGTGATCGGGGAGCTGTTTTTT. The V and J genes are TRBV12-3 or TRBV12-4 and TRBJ2-2; 8 bases match TRBD2. The V segment lost 6 bases and the J segment 7 bases; nucleotides outside the gene matches: 10. The CDR3 has 15 amino acids.

The V call is TRBV24-1, the J call TRBJ2-1; D unresolved. V was clipped by 6 bases and J by 7 bases, with 3 bases between them. Germline lookup yields CDR1 KGHDR and CDR2 SFDVKD. This CDR3 region has 10 residues. CDR3 sequence (DNA): TGTGCCACCAGTTTTAATGAGCAGTTCTTC. This gives the protein CATSFNEQFF.

This clonotype has just a few counts. The genes are TRBV5-4 and TRBJ2-7; the match to TRBD1 covers 8 bases. V lost 2 bases, J lost 2 bases, and 3 bases stayed unmatched. This CDR3 is 14 amino acids long. Germline CDR1 is SGHNT and CDR2 is YYREEE (reference sequence). The CDR3 spells CASSFDRGTYEQYF. As DNA, the CDR3 is TGTGCCAGCAGCTTCGACAGGGGAACCTACGAGCAGTACTTC.

In this sample, this clonotype turned up a few times. V is TRBV5-4 and J is TRBJ2-1, with 15 bases aligning to TRBD2. The CDR3 totals 15 residues. With 3 bases clipped from V and 7 bases from J, the junction kept 2 bases outside the gene matches. Germline values: CDR1 SGHNT, CDR2 YYREEE (reference sequence). CDR3 residues: CASSSGTSGRNEQFF. In DNA form, the CDR3 reads TGTGCCAGCAGCTCCGGGACTAGCGGGAGGAATGAGCAGTTCTTC.

The V gene is TRBV7-9, the J gene TRBJ2-7; unclear D gene. The CDR3 totals 11 residues. Looked up from germline, CDR1 is SEHNR and CDR2 is FQNEAQ (reference sequence). V lost 6 bases to trimming and J lost 7 bases, with 10 bases between them. In DNA, the CDR3 is TGTGCCAGCAGTTGGGAAGAAGAGCAGTACTTC. Translation gives CASSWEEEQYF. Full variable domain (outside the CDR3, taken from reference TRBV7-9 and TRBJ2-7): DTGVSQNPRHKITKRGQNVTFRCDPISEHNRLYWYRQTLGQGPEFLTYFQNEAQLEKSRLLSDRFSAERPKGSFSTLEIQRTEQGDSAMYLCASSWEEEQYFGPGTRLTVT.

The J gene is TRBJ1-6, the V gene TRBV6-5; D is possibly TRBD1 (6 bases). Germline loops: CDR1 MNHEY, CDR2 SVGAGI. The CDR3 runs to 13 residues. Trimming removed 6 bases at V and 6 bases at J, with 9 bases between. The CDR3 DNA follows: TGTGCCAGCAGGCAGGGGTTTAATTCACCCCTCCACTTT. Its translation: CASRQGFNSPLHF.

The chain uses TRBV9 and TRBJ1-2; 7 bases match TRBD1. Looked up from germline, CDR1 is SGDLS and CDR2 is YYNGEE. The CDR3 runs to 15 residues. The trim removed 3 bases at V and 4 bases at J, leaving 9 bases unmatched. The CDR3 DNA reads TGTGCCAGCAGCGCGGAACCGGGACAGCGCTATGGCTACACCTTC. This sequence encodes CASSAEPGQRYGYTF.

In this sample, this clonotype turned up a few times. This sequence joins TRBV30 and TRBJ2-1; 11 nucleotides match TRBD2. Losses at the gene ends were 5 bases for V and 3 bases for J; bases not matched to a gene: 3. Germline V CDR1 and CDR2: GTSNPN, SVGIG (reference sequence). The CDR3 has 14 amino acids. CDR3 nucleotide sequence: TGTGCCTGGGTAGCGGGAGGGTTCTACAATGAGCAGTTCTTC. Protein product: CAWVAGGFYNEQFF.

On this clonotype: Because it lacks the conserved phenylalanine or tryptophan at the end, this CDR3 is likely a read error. This chain joins TRBV7-3 and TRBJ1-2; 12 nucleotides line up with TRBD1. V gave up 5 bases and J gave up 7 bases; unmatched junction bases: 11. From germline, CDR1 is SGHTA and CDR2 FQGTGA. CDR3 length: 16 residues. The CDR3 region has the DNA TGTGCCAGCAGCCCCAGTCCAGTGGGACAGGGGGCTGGCTACACCTTA. This translates into CASSPSPVGQGAGYTL.

This clonotype was detected only a few times. This sequence joins TRBV4-3 and TRBJ2-3, with TRBD2 matching 9 bases. With V trimmed by 0 bases and J by 7 bases, 11 bases remained unmatched. Germline V gene lookup returns CDR1 LGHNA and CDR2 YSLEER. The CDR3 is 17 amino acids. In DNA, the CDR3 is TGCGCCAGCAGCCAAGATGCGGGGGGGATAACTCTTTATACGCAGTATTTT. Encoded protein: CASSQDAGGITLYTQYF.

In this sample, this clonotype turned up a few times. The J gene is TRBJ2-7, the V gene TRBV29-1, with 7 positions matching TRBD2. V was pared by 4 bases and J by 2 bases, with 14 bases of the junction left unmatched. Germline values: CDR1 SQVTM, CDR2 ANQGSEA. The CDR3 has 16 amino acids. This CDR3 reads CSVVPPGSGATYEQYF. In DNA, the CDR3 is TGCAGCGTTGTCCCTCCGGGGAGCGGGGCTACCTACGAGCAGTACTTC.

This clonotype has a handful of counts. V usage is TRBV3-1 and J usage is TRBJ1-2; 8 bases agree with TRBD1. Unmatched junction bases numbered 3, after V lost 4 bases and J lost 5 bases. The CDR3 loop spans 13 amino acids. Germline loops: CDR1 LGHDT, CDR2 YNNKEL (reference sequence). The CDR3 reads CASSRGTGYGYTF. CDR3 coding DNA: TGTGCCAGCAGCCGAGGGACAGGATATGGCTACACCTTC. Full variable domain (missing parts from reference TRBV3-1 and TRBJ1-2): DTAVSQTPKYLVTQMGNDKSIKCEQNLGHDTMYWYKQDSKKFLKIMFSYNNKELIINETVPNRFSPKSPDKAHLNLHINSLELGDSAVYFCASSRGTGYGYTFGSGTRLTVV.

The table lists this clonotype with a few counts. The chain links TRBV3-1 to TRBJ2-2, with D uncertain. Germline loops: CDR1 LGHDT, CDR2 YNNKEL (reference sequence). Trimming took 4 bases from V and 3 from J, leaving 6 bases between them. The CDR3 has 13 amino acids. CDR3: CASSLGHTGELFF. The CDR3, as DNA: TGTGCCAGCAGCCTCGGACACACCGGGGAGCTGTTTTTT.

This clonotype appeared a few times. The rearrangement links TRBV12-3 or TRBV12-4 to TRBJ1-1; possibly TRBD1 for D (5 bases). The V end lost 6 bases, the J end lost 4 bases, and 9 bases lay between the germline ends. The CDR3 extends over 12 amino acids. The CDR3 loop reads CASRLDSTEAFF. CDR3 DNA: TGTGCCAGCAGACTAGACAGCACTGAAGCTTTCTTT.

The chain employs TRBV7-6 and TRBJ2-1, with D perhaps TRBD1 (6 bases). In germline, CDR1 is SGHVS, CDR2 FNYEAQ. The CDR3 has 15 residues. Trimming shortened V by 4 bases and J by 0 bases, and 10 bases separated the two germline ends. This CDR3 reads CASSSQGLSYNEQFF. The CDR3 DNA is TGTGCCAGCAGCTCCCAGGGGCTCTCCTACAATGAGCAGTTCTTC.